The 4 T cell receptor beta chains listed next were all sequenced from one sample in a study of T-cell memory formation after mild COVID-19. TCRdb reprocessed the 5' RACE reads via MiXCR and lists one record per CDR3 protein. This table holds 250,000 to 350,000 distinct CDR3 sequences, roughly 15% found once. The sequencing input was PBMCs or a T cell subset sorted from them (not recorded which). The source of these receptors is a man between 18 and 35 years old who had mild COVID-19 (a few samples of this study predate the infection). Cell type and time point are not known.

The rearrangement uses TRBV20-1 and TRBJ2-7; 9 bases agree with TRBD2. V was pared by 6 bases and J by 3 bases, with 6 bases of the junction left unmatched. The CDR3 contains 13 residues. Germline CDR1 is DFQATT and CDR2 is SNEGSKA (reference sequence). CDR3: CSATPAGGYEQYV. The CDR3 bases are TGCAGTGCCACCCCAGCGGGGGGCTACGAGCAGTACGTC.

This clonotype was seen a handful of times. The V gene is TRBV4-3, the J gene TRBJ1-3, with unresolved D. The germline gives CDR1 LGHNA, CDR2 YSLEER. This CDR3 contains 15 residues. Trimming left V 1 base short and J 0 bases short, with 7 bases between. CDR3 sequence reads: CASSQAKSSGNTIYF. The DNA for the CDR3 is TGCGCCAGCAGCCAAGCCAAGAGCTCTGGAAACACCATATATTTT.

V gene TRBV7-8 combines with J gene TRBJ2-7, with 9 bases that match TRBD1. The V gene's germline CDR1 is SGHVS and CDR2 FQNEAQ. CDR3 size: 14 residues. V lost 6 bases, J lost 3 bases, and 6 bases stayed unmatched. This chain's CDR3 is CASRFRTGDYEQYF. CDR3 DNA: TGTGCCAGCAGATTTCGGACAGGGGACTACGAGCAGTACTTC.

This chain uses TRBV29-1 with TRBJ1-1; tentatively, D is TRBD1 (6 bases). The CDR3 has 13 amino acids. The V end was cut by 2 bases, the J end by 0 bases, with 7 bases between. Germline assignment: CDR1 SQVTM and CDR2 ANQGSEA. CDR3 sequence: CSVETGLNTEAFF. The CDR3 DNA follows: TGCAGCGTTGAAACAGGGTTGAACACTGAAGCTTTCTTT.